These 10 T cell receptor beta chains came from one sample sequenced in a study of blood T cells in healthy people across ages. For the second PCR, which ran for about 7 to 12 cycles, a sample-barcoded 5' primer and a J-beta primer mix were used. TCRdb re-called the 5' RACE reads with MiXCR, one entry per CDR3 protein. This sample carries about 840,000 distinct CDR3 sequences, 25% to 35% of them seen once, and the ten largest clones take approximately 10%. The same specimen was also included in a second study, on T cells of mothers and their children.

Material for sequencing was blood. These receptors all stem from a woman aged 40-49 years in good health.

This clonotype was observed a few times. The rearrangement links TRBV20-1 to TRBJ2-7; 7 bases fit TRBD1. Trimming took 8 bases from V and 6 from J; bases not matched to a gene: 4. Germline-derived CDR1 and CDR2 are DFQATT and SNEGSKA (reference sequence). The CDR3 covers 10 residues. Here the CDR3 reads CSPSGGEQYF. CDR3 bases: TGCAGTCCCTCAGGGGGCGAGCAGTACTTC.

J is TRBJ2-1 and V is TRBV27; TRBD2 agrees at 14 bases. The length of the CDR3 is 16 residues. Germline V CDR1 and CDR2: MNHEY, SMNVEV (reference sequence). Trimming cost V 5 bases and J 10 bases; bases outside gene matches: 10. The CDR3 bases are TGTGCCAGCAGTCCCCAGACTAGCGGGGGGGGTAACGAGCAGTTCTTC. Protein sequence: CASSPQTSGGGNEQFF.

Details on this clonotype: The junction and the germline gene differ at one end; a read error may be behind it. The chain employs TRBV20-1 and TRBJ2-6; 7 positions match TRBD1. The germline CDR1 and CDR2 sequences are DFQATT and SNEGSKA (reference sequence). This CDR3 has 15 residues. The DNA of the CDR3 is TGCAGTGCTAGAGGACAGGGATCGGAGGCCAACGCCCTGACTTTC. Translating it yields CSARGQGSEANALTF.

There are a few counts of this clonotype. The V gene is TRBV6-1, the J gene TRBJ1-1; D is unclear. Between the trimmed V and J ends, which lost 9 bases and 0 bases, there was a span of 8 bases. Germline CDR1 reads MNHNS; CDR2 reads SASEGT. The CDR3 is 12 amino acids. CDR3 sequence reads: CASRALNTEAFF. DNA for the CDR3: TGTGCCAGTAGGGCCTTGAACACTGAAGCTTTCTTT.

V is TRBV24-1 and J is TRBJ1-2; the D is unclear. Germline V CDR1 and CDR2: KGHDR, SFDVKD. Trimming stripped 0 bases from V and 8 bases from J, with 9 bases between. The CDR3 runs to 13 residues. CDR3 sequence (DNA): TGTGCCACCAGTGATTTGAATACGGGAGGCTACACCTTC. It yields the protein CATSDLNTGGYTF.

The chain has TRBV28 and TRBJ2-7, with TRBD2 matching over 8 bases. Unmatched junction bases numbered 9, after V lost 6 bases and J lost 2 bases. CDR3 length: 15 amino acids. The germline CDR1 and CDR2 sequences are MDHEN and SYDVKM. The CDR3 loop reads CASRLPSGLTYEQYF. In DNA form, the CDR3 reads TGTGCCAGCAGACTACCTAGCGGGCTAACCTACGAGCAGTACTTC.

This clonotype has ten or more counts. The rearrangement links TRBV10-3 to TRBJ2-7, with TRBD1 identical over 7 bases. The trim removed 3 bases at V and 0 bases at J, leaving 8 bases unmatched. CDR1 and CDR2 (germline): ENHRY, SYGVKD. CDR3 length: 16 amino acids. DNA of the CDR3: TGTGCCATCAGTGACTCCGGGACAGCGATCTCCTACGAGCAGTACTTC. This codes for CAISDSGTAISYEQYF.

V gene TRBV7-2 combines with J gene TRBJ1-5, with D unresolved. The CDR3 is 16 residues long. In germline, CDR1 is SGHTA, CDR2 FQGNSA. The ends were cut back, 1 base at V and 0 bases at J, with 10 bases in the middle. CDR3 DNA: TGTGCCAGCAGCTTAGGGCATTTTATTAGCAATCAGCCCCAGCATTTT. Translating it yields CASSLGHFISNQPQHF.

This chain links TRBV28 with TRBJ1-4, with 8 positions matching TRBD1. CDR1 MDHEN and CDR2 SYDVKM come from the germline V gene. This CDR3 region has 14 residues. J gave up 7 bases and V 2 bases, and 3 bases lay outside the gene matches. Here the CDR3 DNA reads TGTGCCAGCAGTTTAGCCGGACAGGGTGAAAAACTGTTTTTT. Translated, it gives CASSLAGQGEKLFF.

This rearrangement joins TRBV10-2 to TRBJ2-5; TRBD2 matches 10 bases. The J segment lost 4 bases and the V segment lost 8 bases, leaving 7 bases of the junction unmatched. Germline lookup yields CDR1 WSHSY and CDR2 SAAADI. CDR3 length: 14 residues. CDR3 coding DNA: TGCGCCAGCGTCACCCAGCGGGGGGGAGAGACCCAGTACTTC. Translated: CASVTQRGGETQYF.